This TCR beta chain is drawn from a study of T cells in Graves' hyperthyroidism and ophthalmopathy. TCR beta CDR3 sequences were amplified from RNA transcripts. HTBI primers drove first-round RT-PCR of the TCR CDR3. TCRdb re-derived calls from the multiplex PCR reads in MiXCR, one entry per CDR3 protein. The sample yields a few hundred thousand distinct CDR3 sequences, 14% to 15% seen once. The CDR3 contains 18 residues. Trimming at V came to 2 bases and at J to 0 bases, leaving 10 bases not matched to a gene. Germline CDR1 reads MNHEY; CDR2 reads SVGAGI. PBMCs stemmed from 10 ml fresh peripheral blood.

The chain joins TRBV6-5 to TRBJ1-3; TRBD1 aligns across 7 bases. The sample taken for sequencing was blood. The receptor was isolated from a woman aged 30 to 39 with Graves' hyperthyroidism. CDR3 DNA sequence: TGTGCCAGCAGTTACCTCTGGACAGGAATCATCTCTGGAAACACCATATATTTT. Its protein is CASSYLWTGIISGNTIYF.